A single T cell receptor (beta chain) is shown here with its context. Its antigen is not yet known. No per-base quality is available; no much larger clone lies one base away. Sample time point, as interpreted from the label and publication: around 25 months on ibrutinib. For TCR beta library preparation, roughly 2 micrograms of genomic DNA were extracted from the cryopreserved PBMCs. High-throughput TCR beta sequencing was performed on longitudinal blood samples from CLL patients receiving ibrutinib monotherapy. The patients were enrolled in a single-center, open-label phase 2 trial of ibrutinib monotherapy. For CDR1 and CDR2, the germline V gene (reference sequence) lists SGHNT and YYREEE. V was cut back by 3 bases and J by 1 base, leaving a gap of 10 bases between them. Spanning cysteine to phenylalanine, the CDR3 consists of 14 amino acids. The sequence is cut down to CDR3 DNA, 42 bases in frame from base 1.

The data derive from a study of cytotoxic CD8 clonotypes in ibrutinib-treated CLL (dated by TCRdb to 2020 to 2023). Background on the whole study: The cohort had 11 to 12 relapsed/refractory and 15 treatment-naive patients; 17 to 18 were IGHV unmutated. Samples at response were collected after a median of roughly twelve months of treatment, with a range of about 6 to 40 months. Cryopreserved peripheral blood mononuclear cells were collected at three points: before therapy, at response, and at either sustained remission or disease progression. On average, each sample had approximately 280,000 productive templates and tens of thousands of productive rearrangements. Of the approximately 86 participants in the trial, roughly 26 had longitudinal samples available. Partial responses were observed in 24 patients and complete responses in 2; after a median follow-up of 68 months, remission was maintained in around 14 patients and progression was observed in some twelve. All remission and progressive disease samples were collected while patients were still receiving ibrutinib. Broad study findings and their caveats: Public clonotypes were rare and either contracted or stayed stable during treatment, and the rise in clonality at ibrutinib response reflected the expansion of private clonotypes. Clonality rose at ibrutinib response, remained stable during sustained remission, and dropped back toward baseline at progression. At baseline, clonality was higher than in age-matched healthy donors and showed a strong correlation with circulating CD8+ T-cell counts. Sustained-remission and progressing patients did not have matched sampling times, and lymph node repertoires were not examined.

The goal of deep resolution MiSeq sequencing was a depth between 1 in 1 million and 1 in 200,000 T cells, and coverage averaged 10x per clonotype. TCR beta libraries were generated with the immunoSEQ hsTCRB Kit. The published analysis was carried out like this. Data were analyzed with ImmunoSEQ Data Assistant and ImmunoSEQ Analyzer, with V, D and J genes assigned per IMGT definitions. Clonality, which ranges from 0 to 1, was calculated by subtracting the normalized Shannon entropy of productive rearrangement frequencies from one. Only overrepresented clonotypes making up at least 0.05% of each patient's repertoire were included in the public clonotype analysis. Approximately 12 age-matched healthy donor repertoires from immuneACCESS were used as controls for clonality. Imported from immuneACCESS, the table was reduced by TCRdb to in-frame sequences with V and J called. These copies leave out some clones; in studies compared against another copy, an unresolved V gene accounts for under half, and the cause of the remainder is not known. Clone size and V and J calls were adopted from that table, with D and trimming inferred from the DNA. The sample yields 50,000 to 60,000 clones; approximately 82% were counted once. The top ten clones comprise roughly 20% of the sample.

Recombination connected TRBV5-4 to TRBJ2-5; no confident D gene assignment can be made. Sequenced material: PBMCs, taken after 24 months of ibrutinib treatment. The sequence came from a human donor with chronic lymphocytic leukemia. This receptor has the CDR3 CASSSPPSQETQYF. The DNA is TGTGCCAGCAGCTCCCCCCCGAGCCAAGAGACCCAGTACTTC.